Here is one TCR beta chain with its context. Its antigen is not yet known. No base-level quality is on record; no much larger clone is a single base apart. TCR beta repertoires were profiled from peripheral blood of 10 to 15 young patients with multiple sclerosis to demonstrate the VDJtools post-analysis software. The patients with multiple sclerosis were children and adolescents between roughly 6 and 17 years of age. The method behind the library was PCR. The sample was run on an Illumina HiSeq 2500. To reduce PCR and sequencing biases, unique molecular identifiers were incorporated into the TCR beta cDNA libraries. Roughly 500,000 cDNA molecules were obtained for every 1 to 10 million input T cells, so each molecule roughly corresponded to one T cell. The patient libraries were prepared and sequenced with the same protocol used for the earlier healthy control dataset. Within a given batch, samples were prepared together, multiplexed and sequenced on the same HiSeq lane. Turning to the authors' computational methods: Raw barcoded reads were processed with MIGEC, and single-read molecular identifier groups were discarded before consensus assembly and CDR3 extraction. VDJtools was used for post-analysis of the clonotype tables, with diversity normalized by down-sampling every dataset to the smallest sample size. To correct batch-related cross-sample contamination, repertoire overlap clustering matched CDR3 amino acid sequences but not nucleotide sequences. TCRdb reran the public reads through fastp at Q25 and MiXCR, keeping productive beta chains. Rows are unified per CDR3 protein, each entry keeping the most common DNA and genes. It is TCRdb's table, rather than the study itself, that gives the V and J calls and clone size. The sample profile shows about 680,000 distinct CDR3 sequences; more than 50% of them were found once. Clones ranked in the top ten supply about 11% of the sample.

The data derive from a study of post-analysis software for immune sequencing data (dated by TCRdb to the mid-2010s). About the study as a whole: Recorded disease courses included relapsing-remitting, secondary progressive and progressive-relapsing multiple sclerosis, with some patients lacking subtype annotation. The multiple sclerosis patient repertoires were compared with around ten previously published healthy control repertoires from donors aged about 6 to 26 years. A subset of samples was prepared in parallel using single-end sample barcoding, then pooled and co-amplified after Illumina adapter ligation.

V loses 4 bases, J loses 6 bases, and the germline ends lie 13 bases apart. CDR1 and CDR2 were assigned from the germline V gene as LGHNT and FRNRAP. The CDR3, from cysteine to phenylalanine, totals 14 residues. The read is trimmed to its CDR3 DNA, 42 bases read in frame from base 1. General conclusions and limits of the study: The control group was slightly older than the multiple sclerosis patient group. Compared with controls, multiple sclerosis patients had significantly lower normalized Chao1 diversity, a finding suggesting substantial peripheral T-cell clonal expansion. Significantly higher frequencies in patients than in controls were found for five or six TRBV segments, including TRBV5-6, TRBV5-1 and TRBV20-1. Strong co-clustering of samples prepared in the same batch was shown by direct clustering with F measure, prompting a batch-effect correction.

The sequence is built from TRBV12-5 and TRBJ2-4; the D gene identity is not certain. The sample comprised blood. The receptor was derived from a girl aged 2-15 years with multiple sclerosis. The CDR3: CASGSPPEGNIQYF. Here is the DNA: TGTGCTAGTGGTTCGCCCCCGGAAGGAAACATTCAGTACTTC.